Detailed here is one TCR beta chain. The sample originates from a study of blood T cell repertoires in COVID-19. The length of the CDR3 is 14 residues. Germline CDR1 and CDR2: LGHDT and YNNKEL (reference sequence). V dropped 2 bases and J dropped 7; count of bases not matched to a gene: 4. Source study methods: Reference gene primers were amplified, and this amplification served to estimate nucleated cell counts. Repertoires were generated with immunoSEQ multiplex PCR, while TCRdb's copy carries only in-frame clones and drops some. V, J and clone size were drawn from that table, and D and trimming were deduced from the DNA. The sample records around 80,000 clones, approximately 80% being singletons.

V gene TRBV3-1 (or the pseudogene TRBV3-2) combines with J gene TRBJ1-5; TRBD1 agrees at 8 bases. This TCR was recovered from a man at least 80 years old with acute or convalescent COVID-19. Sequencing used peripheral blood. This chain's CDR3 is CASSQSTGDQPQHF. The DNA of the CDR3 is TGTGCCAGCAGCCAATCGACAGGGGACCAGCCCCAGCATTTT.